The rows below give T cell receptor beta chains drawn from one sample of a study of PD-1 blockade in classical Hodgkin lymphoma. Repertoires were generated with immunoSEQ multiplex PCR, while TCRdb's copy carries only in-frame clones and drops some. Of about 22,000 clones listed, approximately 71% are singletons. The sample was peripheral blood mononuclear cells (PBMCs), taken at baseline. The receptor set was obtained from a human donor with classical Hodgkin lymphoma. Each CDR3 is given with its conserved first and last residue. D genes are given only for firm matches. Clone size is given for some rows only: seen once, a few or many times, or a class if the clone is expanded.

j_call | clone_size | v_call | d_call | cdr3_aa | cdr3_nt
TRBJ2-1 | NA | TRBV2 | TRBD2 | CASRSGGNEQFF | TGTGCCAGTCGATCGGGAGGCAATGAGCAGTTCTTC
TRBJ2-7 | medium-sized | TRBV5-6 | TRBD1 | CASSAGTEGNEQYF | TGTGCCAGCAGCGCCGGGACAGAAGGAAACGAGCAGTACTTC
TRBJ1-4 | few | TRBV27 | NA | CASSPIWGEKLFF | TGTGCCAGCAGTCCCATATGGGGCGAAAAACTGTTTTTT
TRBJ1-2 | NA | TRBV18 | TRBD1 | CASSAQMGQETNYGYTF | TGTGCCAGCTCAGCACAGATGGGACAGGAGACTAACTATGGCTACACCTTC
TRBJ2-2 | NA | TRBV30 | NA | CAWRGWSTGELFF | TGTGCCTGGAGGGGGTGGAGCACCGGGGAGCTGTTTTTT
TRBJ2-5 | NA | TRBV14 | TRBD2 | CASSRWGLAGAEETQYF | TGTGCCAGCAGCCGATGGGGACTAGCGGGAGCCGAGGAGACCCAGTACTTC
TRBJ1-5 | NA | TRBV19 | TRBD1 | CASNPGQGMGNQPQHF | TGTGCCAGTAATCCGGGACAGGGGATGGGAAATCAGCCCCAGCATTTT
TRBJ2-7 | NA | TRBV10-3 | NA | CAISESRTQTYEQYF | TGTGCCATCAGTGAGTCCCGGACACAGACCTACGAGCAGTACTTC
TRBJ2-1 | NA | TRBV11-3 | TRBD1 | CASSRDRGSNEQFF | TGTGCCAGCAGCCGGGACAGGGGGAGTAATGAGCAGTTCTTC
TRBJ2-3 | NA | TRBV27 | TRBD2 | CASSPRPWGGGIGDTQYF | TGTGCCAGCAGTCCGCGCCCTTGGGGCGGGGGGATTGGAGATACGCAGTATTTT
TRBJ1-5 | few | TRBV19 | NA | CASGIYRAGNQPQHF | TGTGCCAGTGGAATTTATAGGGCAGGGAATCAGCCCCAGCATTTT
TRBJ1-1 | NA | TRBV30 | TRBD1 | CAWREGVRTGAFF | TGTGCCTGGAGGGAGGGGGTGCGGACAGGAGCTTTCTTT
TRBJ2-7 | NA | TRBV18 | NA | CASSHVRGGPFEQYF | TGTGCCAGCTCGCACGTGCGTGGGGGCCCCTTCGAGCAGTACTTC
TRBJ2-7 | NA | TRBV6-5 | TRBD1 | CASSSPGQGYEQYF | TGTGCCAGCAGTTCACCGGGACAGGGCTACGAGCAGTACTTC
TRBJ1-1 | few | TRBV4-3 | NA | CASSQQGLNTEAFF | TGCGCCAGCAGCCAACAGGGCCTGAACACTGAAGCTTTCTTT
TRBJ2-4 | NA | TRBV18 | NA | CASSPRVSAGRDIQYF | TGTGCCAGCTCACCACGGGTTAGCGCGGGCCGGGACATTCAGTACTTC
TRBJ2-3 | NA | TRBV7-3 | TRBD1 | CASSPGQVFPDTQYF | TGTGCCAGCAGCCCAGGACAGGTGTTCCCAGATACGCAGTATTTT
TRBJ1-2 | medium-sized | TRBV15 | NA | CATSRDLGGAYGYTF | TGTGCCACCAGCAGAGATCTAGGGGGTGCCTATGGCTACACCTTC
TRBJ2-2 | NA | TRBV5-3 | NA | CARSLGRGDTGELFF | TGTGCCAGAAGCTTGGGAAGGGGGGACACCGGGGAGCTGTTTTTT
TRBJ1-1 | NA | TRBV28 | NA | CASSLPKKNTEAFF | TGTGCCAGCAGCCTCCCCAAAAAGAACACTGAAGCTTTCTTT
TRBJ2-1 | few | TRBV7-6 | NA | CASSPIPPIGSNEQFF | TGTGCCAGCAGCCCGATCCCCCCGATAGGCTCCAATGAGCAGTTCTTC
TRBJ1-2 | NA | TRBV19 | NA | CASSIRQNYGYTF | TGTGCCAGTAGTATTAGACAAAACTATGGCTACACCTTC
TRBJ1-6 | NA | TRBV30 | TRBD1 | CAWRDRGLGGSPLHF | TGTGCCTGGAGGGACAGGGGGCTAGGGGGTTCACCCCTCCACTTT
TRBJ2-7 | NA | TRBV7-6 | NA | CASSLDTAPYEQYF | TGTGCCAGCAGCTTGGACACGGCCCCCTACGAGCAGTACTTC
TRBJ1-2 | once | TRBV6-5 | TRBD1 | CASSVRTGYGYTF | TGTGCCAGCAGTGTTCGGACAGGGTATGGCTACACCTTC
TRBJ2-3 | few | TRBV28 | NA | CASSFQGGGGRSGDTQYF | TGTGCCAGCAGTTTTCAGGGAGGCGGCGGACGTAGTGGAGATACGCAGTATTTT
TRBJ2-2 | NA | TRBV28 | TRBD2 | CASSLAGANTGELFF | TGTGCCAGTTCACTAGCGGGGGCGAACACCGGGGAGCTGTTTTTT
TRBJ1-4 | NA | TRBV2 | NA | CASSYDRTEEKLFF | TGTGCCAGCAGCTACGACAGGACGGAAGAAAAACTGTTTTTT
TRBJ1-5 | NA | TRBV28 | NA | CASKVQGGNQPQHF | TGTGCCAGCAAGGTGCAGGGTGGCAATCAGCCCCAGCATTTT
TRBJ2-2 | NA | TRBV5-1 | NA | CASSPNAQGGELFF | TGCGCCAGCAGCCCGAACGCACAGGGAGGGGAGCTGTTTTTT
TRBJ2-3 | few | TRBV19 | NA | CASKVGGADTQYF | TGTGCCAGTAAGGTCGGGGGCGCAGATACGCAGTATTTT
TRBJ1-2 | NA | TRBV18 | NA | CASSPLGHGNYGYTF | TGTGCCAGCTCACCATTGGGACACGGGAACTATGGCTACACCTTC
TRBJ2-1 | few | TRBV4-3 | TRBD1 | CASSPRDRVSFSSYNEQFF | TGCGCCAGCAGCCCCCGGGACAGGGTGTCCTTTAGCTCCTACAATGAGCAGTTCTTC
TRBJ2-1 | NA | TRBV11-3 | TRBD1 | CASSPGAGGDEQFF | TGTGCCAGCAGCCCAGGAGCAGGGGGCGATGAGCAGTTCTTC
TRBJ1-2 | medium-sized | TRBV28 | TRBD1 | CASRYQDRAYGYTF | TGTGCCAGCAGATACCAGGACAGGGCTTATGGCTACACCTTC
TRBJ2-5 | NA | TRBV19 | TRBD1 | CASRADRGQETQYF | TGTGCCAGTAGGGCGGACAGGGGGCAAGAGACCCAGTACTTC
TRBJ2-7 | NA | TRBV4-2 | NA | CASSQATSNYEQYF | TGTGCCAGCAGCCAAGCGACCTCCAATTACGAGCAGTACTTC
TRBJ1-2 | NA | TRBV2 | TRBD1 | CASSGDRGKGGYTF | TGTGCCAGCAGTGGGGACAGGGGAAAGGGGGGCTACACCTTC
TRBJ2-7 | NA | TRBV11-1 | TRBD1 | CASSFMTGYYEQYF | TGTGCCAGCAGCTTTATGACAGGGTACTACGAGCAGTACTTC
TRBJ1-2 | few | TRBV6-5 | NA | CASSPVGQGYGYTF | TGTGCCAGCAGCCCCGTCGGGCAGGGCTATGGCTACACCTTC
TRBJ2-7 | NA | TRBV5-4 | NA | CASSFGSGNEQYF | TGTGCCAGCAGCTTTGGGTCCGGGAACGAGCAGTACTTC
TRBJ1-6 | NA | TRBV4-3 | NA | CASSQDPAQNSPLHF | TGCGCCAGCAGCCAAGATCCCGCGCAAAATTCACCCCTCCACTTT
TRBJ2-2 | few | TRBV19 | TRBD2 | CASSRTSGSHTGELFF | TGTGCCAGTAGTCGAACTAGCGGGAGCCACACCGGGGAGCTGTTTTTT
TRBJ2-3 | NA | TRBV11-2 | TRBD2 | CASSLFTSGLNTQYF | TGTGCCAGCAGCTTATTTACTAGCGGACTCAATACGCAGTATTTT
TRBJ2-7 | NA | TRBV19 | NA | CASSIEQSYEQYF | TGTGCCAGTAGTATAGAACAGTCCTACGAGCAGTACTTC
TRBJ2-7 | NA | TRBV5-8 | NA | CASSRTTGYETYEQYF | TGTGCCAGCAGCCGAACCACAGGGTACGAAACCTACGAGCAGTACTTC
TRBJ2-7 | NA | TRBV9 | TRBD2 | CASSGTSGYEQYF | TGTGCCAGCAGCGGGACTAGCGGCTACGAGCAGTACTTC
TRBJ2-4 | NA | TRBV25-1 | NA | CASIRLITAIQYF | TGTGCCAGCATACGACTGATCACCGCCATTCAGTACTTC
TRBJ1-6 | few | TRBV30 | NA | CAWSIQRNSPLHF | TGTGCCTGGAGTATCCAGAGGAATTCACCCCTCCACTTT
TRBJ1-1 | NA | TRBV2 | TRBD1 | CASTGQGARNTEAFF | TGTGCCAGCACGGGACAGGGGGCTAGGAACACTGAAGCTTTCTTT
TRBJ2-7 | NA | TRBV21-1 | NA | CASSETAEGTYEQYF | TGTGCCAGCAGCGAGACAGCCGAGGGCACCTACGAGCAGTACTTC
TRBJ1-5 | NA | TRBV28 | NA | CASVSGGDVQPQHF | TGTGCCAGTGTCTCGGGGGGCGATGTTCAGCCCCAGCATTTT
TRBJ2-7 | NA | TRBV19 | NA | CASSITESYEQYF | TGTGCCAGTAGTATTACAGAATCCTACGAGCAGTACTTC
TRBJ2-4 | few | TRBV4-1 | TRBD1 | CASSQDTGGLRIQYF | TGCGCCAGCAGCCAAGATACAGGGGGGCTGCGCATTCAGTACTTC